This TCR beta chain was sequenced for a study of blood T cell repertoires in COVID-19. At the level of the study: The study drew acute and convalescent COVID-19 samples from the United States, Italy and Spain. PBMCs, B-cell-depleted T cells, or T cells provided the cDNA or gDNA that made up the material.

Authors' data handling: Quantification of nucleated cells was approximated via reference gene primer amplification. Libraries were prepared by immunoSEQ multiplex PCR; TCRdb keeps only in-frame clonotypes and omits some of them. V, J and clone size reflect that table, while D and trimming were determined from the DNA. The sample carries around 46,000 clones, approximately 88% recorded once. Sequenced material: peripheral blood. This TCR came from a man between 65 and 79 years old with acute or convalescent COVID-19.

The CDR3 sequence is CASSQPEIAGGESEQYF. The CDR3 nucleotides are TGTGCCAGCAGCCAACCGGAAATAGCGGGGGGGGAGAGTGAGCAGTACTTC. The rearrangement links TRBV3-1 (or the pseudogene TRBV3-2) to TRBJ2-7; TRBD2 matches at 11 bases. The CDR3 is 17 residues long. Germline lookup yields CDR1 LGHDT and CDR2 YNNKEL (reference sequence). The trim removed 2 bases at V and 7 bases at J, leaving 13 bases unmatched.